This TCR beta chain was captured in a study of T cells after yellow fever vaccination. Across the whole study: Fractions of low cell number were prepared using SMART-Seq v4 Ultra Low Input.

Study observations and caveats: Relatively few clonotypes were ones that appeared in both CD4 and CD8 compartments. Clones that expanded after primary vaccination mostly reappeared after the booster (roughly 97% CD4, about 89% CD8).

V was clipped by 0 bases and J by 5 bases, with 20 bases between them. The CDR3 is 17 residues long. Germline V lookup: CDR1 SGHDT, CDR2 YYEEEE. In regard to this clonotype: Its target is not known.

TCRdb called the 5' RACE reads again in MiXCR, with one record for every CDR3 protein. This sample has hundreds of thousands of distinct CDR3 sequences, with 11% found just once. The receptor was derived from a man between 18 and 29 years old who received the YFV17D yellow fever vaccine. The rearrangement joins TRBV5-6 to TRBJ2-5, with D possibly being TRBD2 (7 bases). The sample was PBMCs, taken on the day of the first yellow fever vaccination. The CDR3 loop reads CASSLGAWRGLGETQYF. The CDR3 DNA sequence: TGTGCCAGCAGCTTGGGGGCCTGGCGGGGGCTGGGGGAGACCCAGTACTTC. Full variable domain (remainder filled in from reference TRBV5-6 and TRBJ2-5): DAGVTQSPTHLIKTRGQQVTLRCSPKSGHDTVSWYQQALGQGPQFIFQYYEEEERQRGNFPDRFSGHQFPNYSSELNVNALLLGDSALYLCASSLGAWRGLGETQYFGPGTRLLVL.